What follows is one T cell receptor beta chain and its context. Trimming took off 5 bases at V and 7 bases at J, with 5 bases between the two ends. This CDR3 comprises 10 residues. Per the study methods: Amplification of reference gene primers was used by the study to estimate nucleated cell counts. Data came from immunoSEQ multiplex PCR; TCRdb stores just in-frame clones and leaves some out. The DNA was the basis for D and trimming; V, J and clone size are from that table. This sample carries about 120,000 clones, roughly 79% of them seen once, and the ten largest clones take less than 9%. This entry comes from a study of blood T cell repertoires in COVID-19. Whole-study context: Acute-phase and convalescent COVID-19 samples originated in the United States, Italy and Spain. Sample material is recorded as cDNA or gDNA derived from T cells, B-cell-depleted T cells, or PBMCs.

The gene calls are TRBV12-3 or TRBV12-4 and TRBJ2-5; no clear D. The source of this sequence is a man between 65 and 85 years old with active or convalescent COVID-19. Source material: peripheral blood. The CDR3, as DNA: TGTGCCAGCAGTCTCGGGACCCAGTACTTC. Its protein is CASSLGTQYF.